This T cell receptor beta chain was documented in a study of CD8+CD57+ T cells in acquired aplastic anemia. Study summary: 3 to 4 ug was the average amount of DNA from sorted CD4+ and CD8+ cells.

V lost 8 bases, J lost 1 base, and 6 bases stayed unmatched. The CDR3 totals 14 residues. Germline loops: CDR1 DFQATT, CDR2 SNEGSKA (reference sequence). This clonotype was counted between two and nine times. The target antigen is unknown. Just one base apart from a much larger clone, this may be a read error. Investigators profiled TCR beta VDJ and CDR3 from genomic DNA template. TCRdb reprocessed the reads with MiXCR, giving one entry per CDR3 protein. This sample has 200,000 to 250,000 distinct CDR3 sequences; approximately 35% occur once, and the top ten carry around 1.1%. General study findings and limits: The number of CD8+ CDR3 sequences shared by patients and controls was approximately 28. No significant patient-versus-control difference appeared in CD8+ Simpson's diversity.

Sequenced material: sorted CD4+, CD8+, or CD8+CD57+ T cells (not recorded which) from PBMCs. This clonotype was sampled from a human donor in good health, serving as a control. The chain recombines TRBV20-1 with TRBJ2-3; TRBD2 matches 10 bases. CDR3: CSPGGLAGTDTQYF. The CDR3 region has the DNA TGCAGTCCCGGAGGACTAGCGGGCACAGATACGCAGTATTTT.